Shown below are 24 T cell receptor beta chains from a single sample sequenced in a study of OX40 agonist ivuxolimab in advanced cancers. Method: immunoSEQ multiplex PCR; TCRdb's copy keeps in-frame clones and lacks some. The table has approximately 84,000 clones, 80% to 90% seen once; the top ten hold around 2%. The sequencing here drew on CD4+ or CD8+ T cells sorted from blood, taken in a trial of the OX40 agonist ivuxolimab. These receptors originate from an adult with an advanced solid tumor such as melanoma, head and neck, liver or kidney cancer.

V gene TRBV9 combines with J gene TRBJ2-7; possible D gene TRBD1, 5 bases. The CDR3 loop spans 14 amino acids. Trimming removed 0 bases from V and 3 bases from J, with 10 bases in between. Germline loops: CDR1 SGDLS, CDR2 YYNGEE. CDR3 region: CASSVAPGFYEQYF. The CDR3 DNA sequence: TGTGCCAGCAGCGTAGCACCAGGGTTCTACGAGCAGTACTTC.

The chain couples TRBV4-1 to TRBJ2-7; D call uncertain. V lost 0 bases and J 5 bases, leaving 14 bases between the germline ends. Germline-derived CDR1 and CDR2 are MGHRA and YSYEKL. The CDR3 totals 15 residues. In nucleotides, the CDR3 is TGCGCCAGCAGCCAAGAATCACAGTTTGCCAACGAGCAGTACTTC. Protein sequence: CASSQESQFANEQYF.

The CDR3 loop is CASSPTGGARETQYF. DNA for the CDR3: TGTGCCAGCTCACCCACTGGAGGGGCGAGGGAGACCCAGTACTTC. The gene calls are TRBV18 and TRBJ2-5, with a tentative D call TRBD2 (6 bases). The CDR3 spans 15 residues. Trimming shortened V by 3 bases and J by 5 bases, and 16 bases separated the two germline ends. Germline lookup yields CDR1 KGHSH and CDR2 LQKENI.

CDR3 sequence (DNA): TGTGCCAGCAGCCTTAGTATAGGGGGCAATGAGCAGTTCTTC. Amino acid sequence: CASSLSIGGNEQFF. The J gene is TRBJ2-1, the V gene TRBV7-2; perhaps TRBD1 as D (6 bases). Trimming removed 5 bases from V and 6 bases from J, with 14 bases in between. Germline V lookup: CDR1 SGHTA, CDR2 FQGNSA. This CDR3 has 14 amino acids.

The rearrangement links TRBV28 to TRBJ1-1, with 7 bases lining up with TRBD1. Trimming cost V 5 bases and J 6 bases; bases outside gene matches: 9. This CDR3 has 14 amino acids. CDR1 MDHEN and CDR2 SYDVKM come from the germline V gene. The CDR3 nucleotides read TGTGCCAGCAGTGACCACCGACAGGGCGCTGAAGCTTTCTTT. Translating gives CASSDHRQGAEAFF.

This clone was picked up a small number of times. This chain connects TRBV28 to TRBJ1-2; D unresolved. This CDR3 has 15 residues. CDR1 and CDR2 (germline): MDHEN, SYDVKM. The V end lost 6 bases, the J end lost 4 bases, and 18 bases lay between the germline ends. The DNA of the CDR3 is TGTGCCAGCAGCTCCGGGTCCTACTCCCTCTATGGCTACACCTTC. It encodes CASSSGSYSLYGYTF.

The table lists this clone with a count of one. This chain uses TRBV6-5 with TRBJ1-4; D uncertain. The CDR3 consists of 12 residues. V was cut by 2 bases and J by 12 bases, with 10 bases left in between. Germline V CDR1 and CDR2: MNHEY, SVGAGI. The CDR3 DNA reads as TGTGCCAGCAGTTACGATGGGAAGGAACTGTTTTTT. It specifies CASSYDGKELFF.

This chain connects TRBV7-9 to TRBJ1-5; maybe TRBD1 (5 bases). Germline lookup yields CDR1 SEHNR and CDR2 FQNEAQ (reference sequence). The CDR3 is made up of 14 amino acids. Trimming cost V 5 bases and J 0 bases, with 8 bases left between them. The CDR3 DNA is TGTGCCAGCAGCGGGGGTTATAGCAATCAGCCCCAGCATTTT. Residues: CASSGGYSNQPQHF.

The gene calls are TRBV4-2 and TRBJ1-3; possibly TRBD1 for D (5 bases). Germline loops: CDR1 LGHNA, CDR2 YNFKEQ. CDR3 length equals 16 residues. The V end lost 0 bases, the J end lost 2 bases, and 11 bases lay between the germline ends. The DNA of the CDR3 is TGTGCCAGCAGCCAAGAGGTGGCAGGGCCTGGAAACACCATATATTTT. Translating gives CASSQEVAGPGNTIYF.

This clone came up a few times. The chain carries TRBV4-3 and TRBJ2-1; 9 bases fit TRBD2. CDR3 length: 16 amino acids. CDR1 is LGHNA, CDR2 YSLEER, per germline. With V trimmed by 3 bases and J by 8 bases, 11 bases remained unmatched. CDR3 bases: TGCGCCAGCAGCCAGATTGCGGGGGGGCCTTTGGATGAGCAGTTCTTC. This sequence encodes CASSQIAGGPLDEQFF.

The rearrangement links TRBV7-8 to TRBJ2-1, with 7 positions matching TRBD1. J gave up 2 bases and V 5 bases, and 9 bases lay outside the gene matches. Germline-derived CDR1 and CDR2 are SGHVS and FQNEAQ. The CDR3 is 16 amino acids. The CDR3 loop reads CASSPRQGLTYNEQFF. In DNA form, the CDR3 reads TGTGCCAGCAGCCCACGACAGGGCTTAACCTACAATGAGCAGTTCTTC.

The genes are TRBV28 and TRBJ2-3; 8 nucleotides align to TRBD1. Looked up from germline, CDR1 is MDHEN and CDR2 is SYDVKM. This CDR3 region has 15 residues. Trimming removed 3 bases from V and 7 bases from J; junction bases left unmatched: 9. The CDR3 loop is CASSFQAGGTHTQYF. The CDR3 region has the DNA TGTGCCAGCAGTTTTCAGGCAGGGGGCACCCATACGCAGTATTTT.

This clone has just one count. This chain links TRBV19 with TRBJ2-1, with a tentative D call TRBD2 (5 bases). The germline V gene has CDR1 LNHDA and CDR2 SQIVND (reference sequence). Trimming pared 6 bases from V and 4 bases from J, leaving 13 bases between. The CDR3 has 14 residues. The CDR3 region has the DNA TGTGCCAGTAGAAATTTGGACTTTTACAATGAGCAGTTCTTC. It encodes CASRNLDFYNEQFF.

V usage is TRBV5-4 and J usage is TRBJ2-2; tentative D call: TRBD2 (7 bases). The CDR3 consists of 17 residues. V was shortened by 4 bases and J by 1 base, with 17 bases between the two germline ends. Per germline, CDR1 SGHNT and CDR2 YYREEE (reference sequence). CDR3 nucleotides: TGTGCCAGCAGCCCGAAAGGGGGGGCCATGAACACCGGGGAGCTGTTTTTT. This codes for CASSPKGGAMNTGELFF.

The CDR3 nucleotides are TGTGCCAGCAGCTTGGGGCCCCGAGGGGATACGCAGTATTTT. This translates into CASSLGPRGDTQYF. The gene calls are TRBV9 and TRBJ2-3; D is tentatively TRBD1 or TRBD2 (5 bases each). The V end lost 4 bases, the J end lost 6 bases, and 15 bases lay between the germline ends. Germline V gives CDR1 SGDLS, CDR2 YYNGEE. This CDR3 is 14 amino acids long. The full variable domain, rest sourced from reference TRBV9 and TRBJ2-3, is DSGVTQTPKHLITATGQRVTLRCSPRSGDLSVYWYQQSLDQGLQFLIQYYNGEERAKGNILERFSAQQFPDLHSELNLSSLELGDSALYFCASSLGPRGDTQYFGPGTRLTVL.

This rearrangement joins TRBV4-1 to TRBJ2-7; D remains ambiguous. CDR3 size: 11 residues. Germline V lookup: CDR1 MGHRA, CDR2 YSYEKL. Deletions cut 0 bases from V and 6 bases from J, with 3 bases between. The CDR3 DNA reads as TGCGCCAGCAGCCAAGATAGCGAGCAGTACTTC. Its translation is CASSQDSEQYF.

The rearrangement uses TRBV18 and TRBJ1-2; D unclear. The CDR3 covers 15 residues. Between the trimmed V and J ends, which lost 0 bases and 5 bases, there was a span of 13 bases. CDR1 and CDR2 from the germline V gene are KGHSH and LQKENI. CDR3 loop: CASSPPNKEDYGYTF. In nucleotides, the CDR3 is TGTGCCAGCTCACCACCAAACAAAGAGGATTATGGCTACACCTTC. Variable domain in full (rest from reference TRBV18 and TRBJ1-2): NAGVMQNPRHLVRRRGQEARLRCSPMKGHSHVYWYRQLPEEGLKFMVYLQKENIIDESGMPKERFSAEFPKEGPSILRIQQVVRGDSAAYFCASSPPNKEDYGYTFGSGTRLTVV.

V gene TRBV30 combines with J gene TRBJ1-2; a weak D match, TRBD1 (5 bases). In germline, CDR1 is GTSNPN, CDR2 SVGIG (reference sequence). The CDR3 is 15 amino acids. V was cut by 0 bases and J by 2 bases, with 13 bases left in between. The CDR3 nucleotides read TGTGCCTGGAGTGTACCCCCGGGGGGGAACTATGGCTACACCTTC. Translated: CAWSVPPGGNYGYTF.

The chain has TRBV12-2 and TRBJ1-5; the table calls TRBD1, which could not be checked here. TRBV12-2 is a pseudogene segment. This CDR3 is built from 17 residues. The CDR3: CASRLIDRDVSNQPQHF. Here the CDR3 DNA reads TGTGCAAGTCGCTTAATAGACAGGGATGTCAGCAATCAGCCCCAGCATTTT.

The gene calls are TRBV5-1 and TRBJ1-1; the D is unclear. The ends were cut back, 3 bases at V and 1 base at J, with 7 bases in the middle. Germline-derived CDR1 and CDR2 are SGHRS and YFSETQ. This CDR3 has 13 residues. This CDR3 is CASSSQGNTEAFF. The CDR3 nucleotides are TGCGCCAGCAGCTCACAAGGGAACACTGAAGCTTTCTTT.

CDR3 in DNA: TGTGCCAGCAGCTTAGAAGCAGGGGGAGGAGAGACCCAGTACTTC. This sequence encodes CASSLEAGGGETQYF. The rearrangement uses TRBV11-1 and TRBJ2-5, with a weak D call TRBD1 (7 bases). This CDR3 is built from 15 residues. Trimming stripped 1 base from V and 4 bases from J, with 13 bases between. Germline CDR1 reads SGHAT; CDR2 reads FQDESV (reference sequence).

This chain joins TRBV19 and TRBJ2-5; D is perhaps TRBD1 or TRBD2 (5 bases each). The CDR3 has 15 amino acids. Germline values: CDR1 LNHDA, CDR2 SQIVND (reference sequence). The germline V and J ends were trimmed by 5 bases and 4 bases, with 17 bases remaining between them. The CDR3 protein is CASSSTLGVVETQYF. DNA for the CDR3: TGTGCCAGTAGTTCGACCTTGGGGGTGGTAGAGACCCAGTACTTC.

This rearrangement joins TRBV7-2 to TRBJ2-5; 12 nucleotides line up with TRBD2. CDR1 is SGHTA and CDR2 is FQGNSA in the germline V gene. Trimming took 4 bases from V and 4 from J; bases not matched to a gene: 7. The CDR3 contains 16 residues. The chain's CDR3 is CASSYQLAGGAETQYF. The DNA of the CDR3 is TGTGCCAGCAGCTACCAACTAGCGGGGGGAGCAGAGACCCAGTACTTC.

This CDR3 reads CASSLNTGELFF. DNA for the CDR3: TGTGCCAGCAGCTTGAACACCGGGGAGCTGTTTTTT. This chain connects TRBV27 to TRBJ2-2; D is unresolved. The V end was cut by 6 bases, the J end by 1 base, with 3 bases between. The CDR3 is 12 amino acids. Germline V gene lookup returns CDR1 MNHEY and CDR2 SMNVEV (reference sequence).